This TCR beta chain stems from a study of cytomegalovirus exposure and HLA in healthy donors. Study outcomes and limitations: There were 150 or so TCR beta chains listed as cytomegalovirus-associated.

Points on this clone: Its target is not known.

Researchers ran the PCR with 60 Vbeta and 13 Jbeta primers. Assay: immunoSEQ multiplex PCR; the TCRdb copy retains only in-frame clones and omits some. The table shows 150,000 or so clones, with around 77% occurring only once. This TCR was sampled from a middle-aged woman in good health and CMV-seropositive. Sequenced: PBMCs.

The CDR3 spells CASSSPPRGGGIYTF. In DNA form, the CDR3 reads TGTGCCAGCAGCTCCCCGCCGAGGGGAGGGGGAATCTACACCTTC. This chain joins TRBV13 and TRBJ1-2, with a tentative D call TRBD1 (6 bases). The ends were cut back, 4 bases at V and 10 bases at J, with 22 bases in the middle. This CDR3 comprises 15 residues. The germline V gene encodes CDR1 PRHDT and CDR2 FYEKMQ (reference sequence).